The rows below give T cell receptor beta chains drawn from one sample of a study of blood T cell repertoires in COVID-19. Produced via immunoSEQ multiplex PCR; TCRdb's table is partial and in-frame only. The data show some 200,000 clones, less than 90% seen once. The sequenced sample was peripheral blood. These receptors all come from a woman aged 40 to 50 with acute or convalescent COVID-19. Each CDR3 is given with its conserved first and last residue. D genes are given only for firm matches. Rows may omit the clone size; those that give it use once, few, many or a size class.

d_call: TRBD1; clone_size: NA; j_call: TRBJ2-1; v_call: TRBV19; cdr3_aa: CASTHSGTENEQFF; cdr3_nt: TGTGCCAGTACTCACTCCGGGACAGAAAATGAGCAGTTCTTC
d_call: NA; clone_size: NA; j_call: TRBJ1-3; v_call: TRBV2; cdr3_aa: CARAIDNWYGNTIYF; cdr3_nt: TGTGCCAGGGCGATTGACAATTGGTACGGAAACACCATATATTTT
d_call: TRBD1; clone_size: NA; j_call: TRBJ1-2; v_call: TRBV5-1; cdr3_aa: CASSLGAGGAYGYTF; cdr3_nt: TGCGCCAGCAGCTTGGGGGCAGGGGGCGCTTATGGCTACACCTTC
d_call: TRBD1; clone_size: NA; j_call: TRBJ1-1; v_call: TRBV6-5; cdr3_aa: CASSLGAGGKTEAFF; cdr3_nt: TGTGCCAGCAGCCTAGGGGCAGGGGGAAAGACTGAAGCTTTCTTT
d_call: NA; clone_size: NA; j_call: TRBJ2-5; v_call: TRBV6-5; cdr3_aa: CASSSPGKQETQYF; cdr3_nt: TGTGCCAGCAGTTCGCCGGGGAAACAAGAGACCCAGTACTTC
d_call: NA; clone_size: NA; j_call: TRBJ1-5; v_call: TRBV6-5; cdr3_aa: CASSYGRGGQPQHF; cdr3_nt: TGTGCCAGCAGTTACGGTAGGGGTGGTCAGCCCCAGCATTTT
d_call: TRBD1; clone_size: once; j_call: TRBJ1-1; v_call: TRBV11-2; cdr3_aa: CASSLFWTGTTEAFF; cdr3_nt: TGTGCCAGCAGCTTATTTTGGACAGGGACCACTGAAGCTTTCTTT
d_call: NA; clone_size: NA; j_call: TRBJ1-1; v_call: TRBV6-2/TRBV6-3; cdr3_aa: CASSYSSLYTEAFF; cdr3_nt: TGTGCCAGCAGTTACTCTTCCCTTTACACTGAAGCTTTCTTT
d_call: NA; clone_size: few; j_call: TRBJ2-3; v_call: TRBV28; cdr3_aa: CASSSRLGDTQYF; cdr3_nt: TGTGCCAGCAGTTCCCGACTAGGAGATACGCAGTATTTT
d_call: NA; clone_size: once; j_call: TRBJ1-5; v_call: TRBV28; cdr3_aa: CASSLVTVYSNQPQHF; cdr3_nt: TGTGCCAGCAGTTTGGTCACAGTGTATAGCAATCAGCCCCAGCATTTT
d_call: NA; clone_size: NA; j_call: TRBJ2-7; v_call: TRBV18; cdr3_aa: CASSPGTRGFYEQYF; cdr3_nt: TGTGCCAGCTCCCCCGGGACAAGGGGTTTCTACGAGCAGTACTTC
d_call: NA; clone_size: NA; j_call: TRBJ2-2; v_call: TRBV18; cdr3_aa: CASRDGKLNTGELFF; cdr3_nt: TGTGCCAGCAGAGACGGGAAACTAAACACCGGGGAGCTGTTTTTT
d_call: TRBD2; clone_size: NA; j_call: TRBJ2-7; v_call: TRBV3-1/TRBV3-2; cdr3_aa: CASSPGLAGDYEQYF; cdr3_nt: TGTGCCAGCAGCCCCGGACTAGCGGGAGACTACGAGCAGTACTTC
d_call: NA; clone_size: NA; j_call: TRBJ1-1; v_call: TRBV6-6; cdr3_aa: CASSYSIEGVGFF; cdr3_nt: TGTGCCAGCAGTTACTCGATAGAAGGGGTAGGCTTCTTT
d_call: TRBD2; clone_size: NA; j_call: TRBJ2-1; v_call: TRBV4-2; cdr3_aa: CASGRLAGGWGEQFF; cdr3_nt: TGTGCCAGCGGGCGACTAGCGGGAGGTTGGGGTGAGCAGTTCTTC
d_call: NA; clone_size: NA; j_call: TRBJ2-3; v_call: TRBV5-6; cdr3_aa: CASSYYVQTATDTQYF; cdr3_nt: TGTGCCAGCAGTTATTATGTCCAGACAGCCACAGATACGCAGTATTTT
d_call: TRBD1; clone_size: NA; j_call: TRBJ1-1; v_call: TRBV5-6; cdr3_aa: CASSFGQANTEAFF; cdr3_nt: TGTGCCAGCAGTTTCGGACAGGCGAACACTGAAGCTTTCTTT
d_call: TRBD1; clone_size: NA; j_call: TRBJ2-7; v_call: TRBV15; cdr3_aa: CATSRDPEGGLYEQYF; cdr3_nt: TGTGCCACCAGCAGAGATCCAGAAGGGGGCTTGTACGAGCAGTACTTC
d_call: NA; clone_size: few; j_call: TRBJ1-4; v_call: TRBV5-6; cdr3_aa: CASSPGGRGRGEKLFF; cdr3_nt: TGTGCCAGCAGCCCCGGAGGTCGGGGGAGGGGTGAAAAACTGTTTTTT
d_call: TRBD2; clone_size: NA; j_call: TRBJ2-2; v_call: TRBV6-4; cdr3_aa: CASSASLAGIAGELFF; cdr3_nt: TGTGCCAGCAGTGCGAGTCTAGCGGGAATCGCCGGGGAGCTGTTTTTT
d_call: TRBD2; clone_size: NA; j_call: TRBJ2-5; v_call: TRBV5-1; cdr3_aa: CASRIGLGLAETQYF; cdr3_nt: TGCGCCAGCAGAATCGGACTAGGGCTGGCAGAGACCCAGTACTTC
d_call: NA; clone_size: NA; j_call: TRBJ1-4; v_call: TRBV4-1; cdr3_aa: CASSRTGGEANEKLFF; cdr3_nt: TGCGCCAGCAGCCGTACCGGGGGTGAGGCTAATGAAAAACTGTTTTTT
d_call: NA; clone_size: NA; j_call: TRBJ1-4; v_call: TRBV6-5; cdr3_aa: CASTKGGELNEKLFF; cdr3_nt: TGTGCCAGCACCAAAGGCGGGGAGCTTAATGAAAAACTGTTTTTT
d_call: NA; clone_size: NA; j_call: TRBJ2-7; v_call: TRBV2; cdr3_aa: CASSGGVEQYF; cdr3_nt: TGTGCCAGCAGTGGGGGCGTCGAGCAGTACTTC
d_call: NA; clone_size: NA; j_call: TRBJ1-1; v_call: TRBV27; cdr3_aa: CASSSTAATEAFF; cdr3_nt: TGTGCCAGCAGTTCCACGGCGGCCACTGAAGCTTTCTTT
d_call: TRBD2; clone_size: NA; j_call: TRBJ2-7; v_call: TRBV30; cdr3_aa: CAWMREGSHEQYF; cdr3_nt: TGTGCCTGGATGAGGGAGGGATCCCACGAGCAGTACTTC